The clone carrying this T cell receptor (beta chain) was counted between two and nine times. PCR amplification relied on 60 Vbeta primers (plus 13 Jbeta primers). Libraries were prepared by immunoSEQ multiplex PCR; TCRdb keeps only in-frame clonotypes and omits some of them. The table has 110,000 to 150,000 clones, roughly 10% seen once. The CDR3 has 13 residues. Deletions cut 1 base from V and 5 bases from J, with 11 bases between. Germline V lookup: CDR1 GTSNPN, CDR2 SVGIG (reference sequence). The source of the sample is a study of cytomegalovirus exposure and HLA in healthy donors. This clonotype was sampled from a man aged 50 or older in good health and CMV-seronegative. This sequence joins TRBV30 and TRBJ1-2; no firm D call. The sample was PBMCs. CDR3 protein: CAWSDQSPYGYTF. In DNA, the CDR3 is TGTGCCTGGAGTGACCAAAGCCCTTATGGCTACACCTTC.